This T cell receptor beta chain was captured in a study of post-analysis software for immune sequencing data. Unique molecular identifiers were built into the TCR beta cDNA libraries. TCRdb recomputed calls from the PCR reads with MiXCR, one row per CDR3 protein. The table shows about 770,000 distinct CDR3 sequences, with about half occurring only once. Germline loops: CDR1 MNHNY, CDR2 SVGAGI (reference sequence). The CDR3 has 12 residues. Study-wide findings and caveats: Controls had lower frequencies than patients of about 5 TRBV segments, which included TRBV5-6, TRBV5-1 and TRBV20-1. Normalized Chao1 diversity was significantly lower in multiple sclerosis patients than in controls.

About this clonotype: Antigen unknown.

The TCR comes from a girl aged 5 to 17 with multiple sclerosis. Sequences were obtained from blood. The chain uses TRBV6-6 and TRBJ2-1; tentatively, D is TRBD2 (6 bases). The end of the DNA is better explained by TRBJ2-7, so the J call may be wrong. The CDR3 spells CAKGEVCYEQYF. The CDR3 DNA reads TGTGCCAAAGGGGAGGTTTGTTACGAGCAGTACTTC.